This T cell receptor beta chain originates from a study of CD8 T cells in ankylosing spondylitis. Libraries of TCR beta came from quantitative 5'-RACE with molecular barcodes. TCRdb re-called the 5' RACE reads with MiXCR, one entry per CDR3 protein. Of about 150,000 distinct CDR3 sequences in the sample, about 7.3% were seen once. General study findings and limits: One TCR beta motif, made up of under ten highly homologous variants, appeared characteristic of ankylosing spondylitis blood.

Ten or more counts support this clonotype. Its specificity is unknown. This receptor was obtained from a female donor with ankylosing spondylitis or in good health (not recorded which). Sequencing was done on a sample of blood, either unsorted or a sorted T cell fraction (not recorded which).

The CDR3 DNA sequence: TGCAGTGGCCACCGGGACAGGGAAGAGACCCAGTACTTC. Protein: CSGHRDREETQYF. V is TRBV20-1 and J is TRBJ2-5, with 9 bases identical to TRBD1. The CDR3 sequence is 13 residues long. Germline V lookup: CDR1 DFQATT, CDR2 SNEGSKA (reference sequence). The V segment lost 7 bases and the J segment 3 bases; nucleotides outside the gene matches: 6.